Listed here are 22 T cell receptor beta chains from one sample, sequenced in a study of T-cell reconstitution after alpha-beta-depleted transplantation in children. TCRbeta library construction was performed incorporating unique molecular identifiers. TCRdb called the PCR reads again in MiXCR, with one record for every CDR3 protein. The sample shows about 600,000 distinct CDR3 sequences, approximately 10% of them seen only once. The material was PBMCs from the stem cell graft donor, obtained from the stem cell graft. Receptors were obtained from a human donor who donated a stem cell graft to a child with acute myeloid leukemia.

This clonotype was detected only a few times. The rearrangement joins TRBV9 to TRBJ1-2, with D possibly TRBD1 on 5 matching bases. CDR1 is SGDLS, CDR2 YYNGEE, per germline. Trimming pared 4 bases from V and 5 bases from J, leaving 18 bases between. The CDR3 sequence is 15 residues long. CDR3 region: CASSQGTALDYGYTF. CDR3 sequence (DNA): TGTGCCAGCAGCCAAGGGACGGCCCTGGATTATGGCTACACCTTC.

This clonotype was seen repeatedly, ten times or more. This chain connects TRBV29-1 to TRBJ2-7; no definite D call. The CDR3 runs to 12 residues. In germline, CDR1 is SQVTM, CDR2 ANQGSEA. V shed 6 bases and J shed 5 bases, with 14 bases lying between them. CDR3 loop: CSVATAFHEQYF. The CDR3 DNA is TGCAGCGTGGCCACAGCGTTCCACGAGCAGTACTTC.

This clonotype was found a few times. This sequence joins TRBV12-3 or TRBV12-4 and TRBJ1-1; TRBD1 agrees at 10 bases. J lost 1 base, V lost 6 bases, and 8 bases had no gene match. The CDR3 extends over 16 amino acids. Written as DNA, the CDR3 is TGTGCCAGCAGGAGGGACAGGGGCGGCCCGAACACTGAAGCTTTCTTT. Residues: CASRRDRGGPNTEAFF.

This chain links TRBV12-5 with TRBJ2-1; 14 bases line up with TRBD2. Trimming removed 3 bases from V and 0 bases from J; junction bases left unmatched: 10. The CDR3 has 20 residues. Germline V gene sequence: CDR1 LGHNT, CDR2 FRNRAP. CDR3 protein: CASGFLTGLAGEGSYNEQFF. In DNA, the CDR3 is TGTGCTAGTGGTTTCCTGACGGGACTAGCGGGAGAGGGCTCCTACAATGAGCAGTTCTTC.

This clonotype was counted only a few times. The chain recombines TRBV3-1 with TRBJ2-6; TRBD2 agrees at 7 bases. The CDR3 runs 19 residues. Germline V gene sequence: CDR1 LGHDT, CDR2 YNNKEL (reference sequence). The J segment lost 0 bases and the V segment lost 2 bases, leaving 10 bases of the junction unmatched. The CDR3 DNA reads TGTGCCAGCAGCCAACCCACGGGAGGCCTCAGCTCTGGGGCCAACGTCCTGACTTTC. Translation gives CASSQPTGGLSSGANVLTF.

The table lists this clonotype with many counts. The chain combines TRBV7-9 with TRBJ2-1, with TRBD1 matching over 7 bases. The germline gives CDR1 SEHNR, CDR2 FQNEAQ (reference sequence). V dropped 5 bases and J dropped 2; count of bases not matched to a gene: 6. This CDR3 contains 15 residues. The CDR3 bases are TGTGCCAGCAGCCCAGACAGGGTAACCTACAATGAGCAGTTCTTC. Protein product: CASSPDRVTYNEQFF. Drawing the rest from reference TRBV7-9 and TRBJ2-1, the complete variable domain is DTGVSQNPRHKITKRGQNVTFRCDPISEHNRLYWYRQTLGQGPEFLTYFQNEAQLEKSRLLSDRFSAERPKGSFSTLEIQRTEQGDSAMYLCASSPDRVTYNEQFFGPGTRLTVL.

This clonotype was picked up many times. The genes are TRBV25-1 and TRBJ2-7; no clear D. Germline V gives CDR1 MGHDK, CDR2 SYGVNS. With 7 bases removed from V and 0 bases from J, the gap between germline ends came to 10 bases. The CDR3 loop spans 13 amino acids. The CDR3 DNA follows: TGTGCCAGCACCCGCGCTTCCTCCTACGAGCAGTACTTC. This gives the protein CASTRASSYEQYF.

The chain uses TRBV6-2 or TRBV6-3 and TRBJ2-7; D uncertain. Trimming took 7 bases from V and 1 from J, leaving 17 bases between them. Germline lookup yields CDR1 MNHEY and CDR2 SVGEGT. This CDR3 contains 15 residues. CDR3 sequence: CASTTTLLGSYEQYF. DNA of the CDR3: TGTGCCAGCACCACAACCTTGCTGGGTTCCTACGAGCAGTACTTC.

This clonotype turned up a few times. The CDR3 loop reads CASRYLEAYEETQYF. Written as DNA, the CDR3 is TGTGCCAGCAGATACCTCGAGGCATACGAAGAGACCCAGTACTTC. This chain joins TRBV12-3 or TRBV12-4 and TRBJ2-5, with D uncertain. The CDR3 totals 15 residues. Trimming left V 6 bases short and J 3 bases short, with 17 bases between.

The chain has TRBV20-1 and TRBJ2-7; D might be TRBD1 (5 bases). CDR1 is DFQATT, CDR2 SNEGSKA, per germline (reference sequence). V shed 3 bases and J shed 5 bases, with 14 bases lying between them. This CDR3 has 13 residues. DNA for the CDR3: TGCAGTGCTAGGCGCACAGGTATTAACGAGCAGTACTTC. Translated: CSARRTGINEQYF.

This clonotype was counted ten times or more. This rearrangement joins TRBV9 to TRBJ2-1; D tentatively reads TRBD1 or TRBD2 (5 bases each). Trimming pared 0 bases from V and 10 bases from J, leaving 17 bases between. The CDR3 runs 15 residues. Germline CDR1 and CDR2: SGDLS and YYNGEE. The CDR3 nucleotides are TGTGCCAGCAGCGTAGCGGGTGGGACCTACCAGGAGCAGTTCTTC. Protein product: CASSVAGGTYQEQFF.

This clonotype was seen more than once but under ten times. The chain employs TRBV4-3 and TRBJ1-1; no clear D gene. Trimming removed 3 bases at V and 4 bases at J, with 12 bases between. The CDR3 length is 14 residues. Germline V gives CDR1 LGHNA, CDR2 YSLEER. CDR3 bases: TGCGCCAGCAGCCAGCACAGAGGGAGCACTGAAGCTTTCTTT. Translating it yields CASSQHRGSTEAFF.

At least ten counts were recorded for this clonotype. The chain recombines TRBV29-1 with TRBJ1-2; D gene unclear. The CDR3 is made up of 13 amino acids. Germline V gene data show CDR1 as SQVTM and CDR2 as ANQGSEA. With 3 bases removed from V and 2 bases from J, the gap between germline ends came to 10 bases. CDR3 nucleotides: TGCAGCGTTGATTCTTCATTAAACTATGGCTACACCTTC. Translated: CSVDSSLNYGYTF.

This clonotype was recorded many times. The rearrangement links TRBV3-1 to TRBJ2-3, with D tentatively TRBD1 or TRBD2 (6 bases each). The CDR3 loop spans 15 amino acids. Germline CDR1 reads LGHDT; CDR2 reads YNNKEL (reference sequence). V was cut by 2 bases and J by 0 bases, with 9 bases left in between. In nucleotides, the CDR3 is TGTGCCAGCAGCCAATGGGGGGCTAGCACAGATACGCAGTATTTT. Protein product: CASSQWGASTDTQYF.

This clonotype was seen a handful of times. V is TRBV5-1 and J is TRBJ2-7; a weak D match, TRBD1 (5 bases). V dropped 0 bases and J dropped 3 bases, with 13 bases sitting between them. Germline V gene data show CDR1 as SGHRS and CDR2 as YFSETQ. The CDR3 covers 15 residues. The CDR3 DNA reads as TGCGCCAGCAGCTTGGGACACCCAACAGGCTACGAGCAGTACTTC. Amino acid sequence: CASSLGHPTGYEQYF.

The table lists this clonotype with a few counts. The V gene is TRBV5-1, the J gene TRBJ1-4; possibly TRBD1 for D (6 bases). V was trimmed by 4 bases and J by 8 bases, leaving 15 bases between them. CDR1 SGHRS and CDR2 YFSETQ come from the germline V gene. The CDR3 spans 14 residues. The CDR3 is CASSPQGRWEKLFF. The DNA for the CDR3 is TGCGCCAGCAGCCCTCAGGGGCGGTGGGAAAAACTGTTTTTT.

This clonotype occurred many times. The CDR3 DNA is TGTGCCAGCAGCAATATAGCGGGTGGACTCTCCGATACGCAGTATTTT. It yields the protein CASSNIAGGLSDTQYF. The chain joins TRBV14 to TRBJ2-3; 7 nucleotides match TRBD2. The CDR3 extends over 16 amino acids. Germline assignment: CDR1 SGHDN and CDR2 FVKESK. Trimming removed 5 bases from V and 6 bases from J; junction bases left unmatched: 14.

This clonotype was detected ten times or more. The chain recombines TRBV12-3 or TRBV12-4 with TRBJ2-2; a possible D gene is TRBD1 (5 bases). There are 16 residues in the CDR3. The ends were cut back, 7 bases at V and 1 base at J, with 16 bases in the middle. The CDR3 sequence: CASNTQENRNTGELFF. In nucleotides, the CDR3 is TGTGCCAGCAACACACAGGAAAATAGGAACACCGGGGAGCTGTTTTTT.

This clonotype was counted ten times or more. The gene calls are TRBV6-2 or TRBV6-3 and TRBJ2-1; a possible D gene is TRBD2 (6 bases). CDR1 is MNHEY and CDR2 is SVGEGT in the germline V gene. The CDR3 totals 12 residues. V shed 4 bases and J shed 6 bases, with 7 bases lying between them. Here the CDR3 DNA reads TGTGCCAGCAGTTCCGGGGGCAATGAGCAGTTCTTC. Encoded protein: CASSSGGNEQFF.

This chain uses TRBV5-1 with TRBJ2-1; 11 positions match TRBD2. With V trimmed by 4 bases and J by 0 bases, 6 bases remained unmatched. Per germline, CDR1 SGHRS and CDR2 YFSETQ. CDR3 size: 17 residues. In DNA form, the CDR3 reads TGCGCCAGCAGCCTCCTGACTAGCGGGATCTCCTACAATGAGCAGTTCTTC. It specifies CASSLLTSGISYNEQFF.

Ten or more counts support this clonotype. V is TRBV28 and J is TRBJ1-4; D is perhaps TRBD1 (6 bases). Deletions cut 5 bases from V and 7 bases from J, with 11 bases between. Germline V gene data show CDR1 as MDHEN and CDR2 as SYDVKM. The CDR3 is made up of 13 amino acids. Here the CDR3 reads CASSMGQLEKLFF. The CDR3 DNA reads as TGTGCCAGCAGTATGGGACAACTTGAAAAACTGTTTTTT.

On this clonotype: Being one base from a much bigger clone, this may be a read error. No conserved phenylalanine or tryptophan ends this CDR3, so it is likely a read error. The rearrangement uses TRBV5-1 and TRBJ2-1; 10 nucleotides agree with TRBD1. The CDR3 is made up of 15 amino acids. V lost 2 bases, J lost 7 bases, and 6 bases stayed unmatched. Looked up from germline, CDR1 is SGHRS and CDR2 is YFSETQ. The CDR3 region has the DNA TGCGCCAGCAGCTTATTCCCGGGACAGGGGAATGAGCAGTTCATC. Its translation: CASSLFPGQGNEQFI.